This entry is about one T cell receptor (beta chain). Trimming cost V 2 bases and J 2 bases; bases outside gene matches: 3. Germline V CDR1 and CDR2: KGHSH, LQKENI. This CDR3 is 16 amino acids long. The assay was immunoSEQ multiplex PCR, and TCRdb's table has in-frame clones only and misses some. The sample shows approximately 330,000 clones, approximately 80% of them seen only once. This sample is drawn from a study of cytotoxic CD8 clonotypes in ibrutinib-treated CLL. Background on the study: On average, each sample had approximately 280,000 productive templates and approximately 85,000 productive rearrangements.

The gene calls are TRBV18 and TRBJ2-7, with 13 nucleotides matching TRBD2. This sequence was found in a human donor with chronic lymphocytic leukemia. The sample here was PBMCs, taken before ibrutinib treatment. CDR3 sequence: CASSPRLAGGTYEQYF. For the CDR3, the DNA is TGTGCCAGCTCACCAAGACTAGCGGGAGGTACCTACGAGCAGTACTTC.